These 27 T cell receptor beta chains were sequenced from one sample in a study of cytomegalovirus exposure and HLA in healthy donors. Primers included in the PCR were 60 Vbeta and 13 Jbeta primers. Assay: immunoSEQ multiplex PCR; the TCRdb copy retains only in-frame clones and omits some. The sample consists of approximately 180,000 clones, roughly 74% of them appearing once. The sample consisted of PBMCs. These receptors were collected from a woman in her 30s in good health and CMV-seronegative.

This clone was counted once. The chain recombines TRBV5-4 with TRBJ2-7, with D maybe TRBD2 (6 bases). Germline V gene data show CDR1 as SGHNT and CDR2 as YYREEE (reference sequence). The CDR3 spans 13 residues. V gave up 4 bases and J gave up 5 bases, with 13 bases separating them. CDR3 sequence reads: CASSRRAGNEQYF. CDR3 bases: TGTGCCAGCAGCCGGCGGGCGGGGAACGAGCAGTACTTC.

The chain links TRBV30 to TRBJ2-7; D is possibly TRBD1 (6 bases). The CDR3 runs 14 residues. V was shortened by 1 base and J by 3 bases, with 13 bases between the two germline ends. The germline V gene has CDR1 GTSNPN and CDR2 SVGIG (reference sequence). The CDR3 sequence is CAWSGGQSNYEQYF. CDR3 DNA: TGTGCCTGGAGTGGCGGACAGAGCAACTACGAGCAGTACTTC.

The CDR3 DNA sequence: TGCGCCAGCAGCCAAACTAGCGGGGGGGCCAATGAGCAGTTCTTC. It is translated as CASSQTSGGANEQFF. This chain connects TRBV4-1 to TRBJ2-1, with TRBD2 matching 13 bases. The CDR3 totals 15 residues. V lost 2 bases and J lost 6; bases outside the gene matches: 1. Germline V lookup: CDR1 MGHRA, CDR2 YSYEKL.

A few counts support this clone. This chain connects TRBV6-5 to TRBJ1-1; D might be TRBD1 (6 bases). Germline V CDR1 and CDR2: MNHEY, SVGAGI. There are 13 residues in the CDR3. V was pared by 11 bases and J by 10 bases, with 23 bases between. CDR3 DNA: TGTGCCTCCCCAGGACAGTCGAGGAGTGGAGCTTTCTTT. Residues: CASPGQSRSGAFF.

The J gene is TRBJ2-1, the V gene TRBV4-3, with 8 nucleotides matching TRBD2. CDR3 length: 19 amino acids. Germline V gives CDR1 LGHNA, CDR2 YSLEER. V lost 0 bases and J lost 5; bases outside the gene matches: 15. In DNA form, the CDR3 reads TGCGCCAGCAGCCAAGATTATTACAGTTTACTAGCGGAAGACAATGAGCAGTTCTTC. Protein product: CASSQDYYSLLAEDNEQFF.

This chain links TRBV2 with TRBJ1-4; 8 bases align to TRBD1. The CDR3 covers 14 residues. V shed 4 bases and J 8 bases; nucleotides not matched to a gene: 6. In germline, CDR1 is SNHLY, CDR2 FYNNEI. The CDR3 loop reads CASSAGTGPEKLFF. CDR3 sequence (DNA): TGTGCCAGCAGTGCCGGGACAGGCCCCGAAAAACTGTTTTTT. Variable domain in full (rest from reference TRBV2 and TRBJ1-4): EPEVTQTPSHQVTQMGQEVILRCVPISNHLYFYWYRQILGQKVEFLVSFYNNEISEKSEIFDDQFSVERPDGSNFTLKIRSTKLEDSAMYFCASSAGTGPEKLFFGSGTQLSVL.

This clone appeared once. Without the conserved terminal phenylalanine or tryptophan, this CDR3 likely stems from a read error. The limits of the CDR3 on the DNA are not certain, so only TCRdb's listed CDR3 is given. V and J are TRBV5-4 and TRBJ1-2; the table names TRBD1, a call not compared with the DNA. CDR1 SGHNT and CDR2 YYREEE come from the germline V gene (reference sequence). Inclusive of both ends, the CDR3 amounts to 12 amino acids. CDR3 protein: CASSLRDRGVSI.

The rearrangement uses TRBV10-3 and TRBJ1-1; D possibly corresponds to TRBD1 (6 bases). Germline CDR1 ENHRY, CDR2 SYGVKD. Trimming removed 0 bases at V and 1 base at J, with 9 bases between. The CDR3 is 15 amino acids. DNA of the CDR3: TGTGCCATCAGTGAGTCGGGGGCGCGGAACACTGAAGCTTTCTTT. Its protein is CAISESGARNTEAFF.

The table lists this clone with a few counts. The chain couples TRBV5-1 to TRBJ2-5, with unresolved D. The J call may be mistaken, given a closer DNA end match to TRBJ2-7. CDR3 size: 11 residues. The germline CDR1 and CDR2 sequences are SGHRS and YFSETQ. CDR3 sequence: CASSLESEQYF. As DNA, the CDR3 is TGCGCCAGCAGCTTGGAGTCCGAGCAGTACTTC.

Written as DNA, the CDR3 is TGTGCCAGCAGGCCCGGGCTCCTAAGGGGTCTGAACACTGAAGCTTTCTTT. Amino acids: CASRPGLLRGLNTEAFF. This chain links TRBV7-9 with TRBJ1-1; tentatively, D is TRBD1 (5 bases). This CDR3 region has 17 residues. V lost 6 bases and J 0 bases, leaving 20 bases between the germline ends. CDR1 and CDR2 (germline): SEHNR, FQNEAQ (reference sequence).

This clone was found a few times. The chain recombines TRBV5-4 with TRBJ1-4; tentatively, D is TRBD1 (6 bases). This CDR3 comprises 16 residues. Germline values: CDR1 SGHNT, CDR2 YYREEE (reference sequence). V was clipped by 0 bases and J by 3 bases, with 12 bases between them. The chain's CDR3 is CASSLGQELSNEKLFF. In nucleotides, the CDR3 is TGTGCCAGCAGCTTGGGACAGGAGTTATCTAATGAAAAACTGTTTTTT.

With respect to this clone: Germline and junction disagree at one end, which may indicate a read error. The rearrangement uses TRBV5-6 and TRBJ1-2; 9 bases are a match to TRBD1. CDR3 size: 12 residues. CDR1 and CDR2 (germline): SGHDT, YYEEEE. CDR3: CASSLQRQGVNF. In nucleotides, the CDR3 is TGTGCCAGCAGCTTGCAGAGACAGGGGGTCAACTTC.

The gene calls are TRBV10-3 and TRBJ1-2; 8 bases match TRBD1. In germline, CDR1 is ENHRY, CDR2 SYGVKD. The CDR3 length is 17 residues. Trimming cost V 5 bases and J 7 bases; bases outside gene matches: 18. The CDR3 loop reads CAISSSTTGGRSGGYTF. In DNA form, the CDR3 reads TGTGCCATCAGTTCGTCAACCACAGGGGGAAGAAGCGGTGGCTACACCTTC.

The rearrangement links TRBV25-1 to TRBJ1-2, with TRBD1 matching 8 bases. The CDR3 sequence is 14 residues long. After removal of 6 bases from V and 2 bases from J, the junction contained 5 bases not matched to a gene. CDR1 and CDR2 from the germline V gene are MGHDK and SYGVNS. The CDR3 here is CASRGQGDNYGYTF. In DNA form, the CDR3 reads TGTGCCAGCAGAGGACAGGGCGACAACTATGGCTACACCTTC.

The chain uses TRBV10-3 and TRBJ2-5; 8 nucleotides match TRBD1. The DNA end is a closer match to TRBJ2-7, so the J assignment may be wrong. Germline loops: CDR1 ENHRY, CDR2 SYGVKD. The CDR3 extends over 12 amino acids. For the CDR3, the DNA is TGTGCCATCACGGACAGGGAGGACGAGCAGTACTTC. As protein: CAITDREDEQYF.

The CDR3 reads CASAILAGIQETQYF. For the CDR3, the DNA is TGTGCCAGTGCTATACTAGCGGGCATCCAAGAGACCCAGTACTTC. This chain links TRBV2 with TRBJ2-5, with 9 bases identical to TRBD2. Trimming took 9 bases from V and 1 from J; bases not matched to a gene: 9. Per the germline V gene, CDR1 is SNHLY and CDR2 is FYNNEI. The CDR3 runs 15 residues.

The table lists this clone with a few counts. This chain links TRBV11-2 with TRBJ2-7; the D is unclear. Germline V gene sequence: CDR1 SGHAT, CDR2 FQNNGV. The CDR3 loop spans 13 amino acids. Trimming stripped 3 bases from V and 2 bases from J, with 8 bases between. Written as DNA, the CDR3 is TGTGCCAGCAGCTTTGGCACCGCCTACGAGCAGTACTTC. Amino acid sequence: CASSFGTAYEQYF.

This clone was counted only a few times. This rearrangement joins TRBV27 to TRBJ2-7, with 9 bases that match TRBD2. This CDR3 is 15 amino acids long. Germline CDR1 is MNHEY and CDR2 is SMNVEV (reference sequence). J was trimmed by 7 bases and V by 2 bases; bases with no gene match: 9. As DNA, the CDR3 is TGTGCCAGCAGTTTAGGGGCGGGAGGGCTTAGGGAGCAGTACTTC. This sequence encodes CASSLGAGGLREQYF.

This clone was counted only a few times. This chain connects TRBV5-1 to TRBJ1-5; tentatively, D is TRBD1 (5 bases). With 0 bases removed from V and 6 bases from J, the gap between germline ends came to 10 bases. This CDR3 has 14 residues. Germline loops: CDR1 SGHRS, CDR2 YFSETQ. The CDR3 reads CASSLDPGGQPQHF. CDR3 bases: TGCGCCAGCAGCTTGGATCCGGGGGGTCAGCCCCAGCATTTT. The full variable domain, completed using reference TRBV5-1 and TRBJ1-5, is KAGVTQTPRYLIKTRGQQVTLSCSPISGHRSVSWYQQTPGQGLQFLFEYFSETQRNKGNFPGRFSGRQFSNSRSEMNVSTLELGDSALYLCASSLDPGGQPQHFGDGTRLSIL.

The rearrangement uses TRBV9 and TRBJ2-7; D is possibly TRBD1 (6 bases). This CDR3 contains 14 residues. V was cut by 1 base and J by 0 bases, with 8 bases left in between. Germline V lookup: CDR1 SGDLS, CDR2 YYNGEE. The CDR3 DNA reads TGTGCCAGCAGCGTACAGGGGACCTCCTACGAGCAGTACTTC. It codes for CASSVQGTSYEQYF.

The CDR3, as DNA: TGTGCCAGCAGCCCTGGACAGGCCGTTAATGAAAAACTGTTTTTT. It translates to CASSPGQAVNEKLFF. The chain has TRBV5-4 and TRBJ1-4; the match to TRBD1 covers 7 bases. In germline, CDR1 is SGHNT, CDR2 YYREEE (reference sequence). The CDR3 is made up of 15 amino acids. The V gene end was trimmed by 4 bases and the J gene end by 4 bases; junction bases not matched to a gene: 7.

This chain joins TRBV5-1 and TRBJ1-2; no clear D. The CDR3 has 13 residues. The V gene's germline CDR1 is SGHRS and CDR2 YFSETQ. Deletions cut 0 bases from V and 2 bases from J, with 5 bases between. The CDR3 is CASSLGANYGYTF. DNA of the CDR3: TGCGCCAGCAGCTTGGGGGCAAACTATGGCTACACCTTC.

In its sample, this clone was seen a few times. J is TRBJ1-4 and V is TRBV6-1; unclear D gene. This CDR3 comprises 14 residues. V lost 2 bases and J lost 4, with 8 bases in between. Germline-derived CDR1 and CDR2 are MNHNS and SASEGT. CDR3 protein: CASSEYGLNEKLFF. CDR3 DNA sequence: TGTGCCAGCAGTGAATACGGACTTAATGAAAAACTGTTTTTT.

This clone has more than one count but fewer than ten. The J gene is TRBJ2-2, the V gene TRBV2; 8 bases agree with TRBD1. CDR1 and CDR2 from the germline V gene are SNHLY and FYNNEI. The V gene end was trimmed by 6 bases and the J gene end by 4 bases; junction bases not matched to a gene: 4. The CDR3 is 14 amino acids. The CDR3 DNA reads TGTGCCAGCAGGTTGACAGGGGTCACCGGGGAGCTGTTTTTT. It yields the protein CASRLTGVTGELFF. The complete variable domain, with remaining parts taken from reference TRBV2 and TRBJ2-2, reads EPEVTQTPSHQVTQMGQEVILRCVPISNHLYFYWYRQILGQKVEFLVSFYNNEISEKSEIFDDQFSVERPDGSNFTLKIRSTKLEDSAMYFCASRLTGVTGELFFGEGSRLTVL.

CDR3 region: CAWSVLRAGNTIYF. For the CDR3, the DNA is TGTGCCTGGAGTGTTCTCAGGGCTGGAAACACCATATATTTT. The rearrangement links TRBV30 to TRBJ1-3; D is perhaps TRBD1 (5 bases). Germline CDR1 GTSNPN, CDR2 SVGIG (reference sequence). The V end lost 0 bases, the J end lost 2 bases, and 8 bases lay between the germline ends. This CDR3 has 14 residues. The variable domain in full, completed from reference TRBV30 and TRBJ1-3, reads SQTIHQWPATLVQPVGSPLSLECTVEGTSNPNLYWYRQAAGRGLQLLFYSVGIGQISSEVPQNLSASRPQDRQFILSSKKLLLSDSGFYLCAWSVLRAGNTIYFGEGSWLTVV.

About this clone: Other DNA sequences in the same sample also yield this CDR3. The rearrangement uses TRBV29-1 and TRBJ1-1; D remains ambiguous. Per the germline V gene, CDR1 is SQVTM and CDR2 is ANQGSEA. This CDR3 is built from 10 residues. The CDR3 DNA reads as TGCAAACACCTGGACACTGAAGCTTTCTTT. Protein product: CKHLDTEAFF. The complete variable domain, with remaining parts taken from reference TRBV29-1 and TRBJ1-1, reads SAVISQKPSRDICQRGTSLTIQCQVDSQVTMMFWYRQQPGQSLTLIATANQGSEATYESGFVIDKFPISRPNLTFSTLTVSNMSPEDSSIYLCKHLDTEAFFGQGTRLTVV.

This clone appeared once. The rearrangement joins TRBV6-6 to TRBJ2-1, with 9 bases that match TRBD1. This CDR3 spans 16 amino acids. V lost 2 bases, J lost 7 bases, and 9 bases stayed unmatched. Germline CDR1 and CDR2: MNHNY and SVGAGI (reference sequence). CDR3 loop: CASSYLAGQGRNEQFF. The CDR3 bases are TGTGCCAGCAGTTACCTGGCGGGACAGGGAAGGAATGAGCAGTTCTTC.